The clone carrying this T cell receptor beta chain was observed at least ten times. Its antigen is undetermined. The data derive from a study of T cells after yellow fever vaccination. TCRdb re-analysed the 5' RACE reads in MiXCR, keeping a single row per CDR3 protein. The sample comprises 25,000 to 35,000 distinct CDR3 sequences, less than 6.5% of which are singletons, and under 50% rests with the top ten. The CDR3 runs 18 residues. Trimming left V 4 bases short and J 2 bases short, with 21 bases between. Overall study results and limits: Abundant clonotypes from the bulk population could have been carried over as contaminants into FACS-sorted repertoires. The study re-detected most primary-vaccination clones after the booster (roughly 96% CD4, approximately 87% CD8). Weaker in magnitude, the secondary response showed a faster peak on day 5 versus 15.

The source material was CD8+ T cells sorted from PBMCs, sampled 10 days after the yellow fever booster vaccination. The receptor comes from a young man who received the YFV17D yellow fever vaccine. The V call is TRBV12-3 or TRBV12-4, the J call TRBJ1-3, with a possible D match to TRBD1 (6 bases). CDR3 DNA sequence: TGTGCCAGCAGTTCGGTGGGGGCAGCTACTAAGACTGGAAACACCATATATTTT. It is translated as CASSSVGAATKTGNTIYF.